The TCR beta chain under discussion was sequenced for a study of T cell repertoires in cytomegalovirus infection. Turning to the study itself: Used in the study were CMV epitopes, some recently identified and HLA-C-restricted, others well-studied and HLA-B-restricted. Shared public TCR beta signatures pointed to both CMV infection and a matching HLA type.

Broader study findings: Cumulative public TCR beta family frequency identified CMV carriers with the relevant HLA. Within the response measured ex vivo, HLA-C-restricted CMV-specific TCR beta clonotypes were dominant.

In regard to this clonotype: Its specificity is not known.

The V and J ends lost 5 bases and 2 bases respectively, with 13 bases between them. The CDR3 totals 15 residues. Germline lookup yields CDR1 PRHDT and CDR2 FYEKMQ (reference sequence). TCRdb fed the reads into MiXCR, producing one record per CDR3 protein. The sample consists of hundreds of thousands of distinct CDR3 sequences, approximately 30% of them appearing once. This sequence joins TRBV13 and TRBJ2-1; D could derive from TRBD1 or TRBD2 (5 bases each). The TCR comes from a human donor in good health (CMV status not recorded). Some clones in this sample may be carry-over from other donors' samples. This specimen was cultured CD8+ T cells from PBMCs, taken from culture after CMV antigen stimulation. CDR3 sequence reads: CASSPAGTTYNEQFF. CDR3 bases: TGTGCCAGCAGCCCCGCCGGGACCACCTACAATGAGCAGTTCTTC. Full variable domain (rest looked up from reference TRBV13 and TRBJ2-1): AAGVIQSPRHLIKEKRETATLKCYPIPRHDTVYWYQQGPGQDPQFLISFYEKMQSDKGSIPDRFSAQQFSDYHSELNMSSLELGDSALYFCASSPAGTTYNEQFFGPGTRLTVL.